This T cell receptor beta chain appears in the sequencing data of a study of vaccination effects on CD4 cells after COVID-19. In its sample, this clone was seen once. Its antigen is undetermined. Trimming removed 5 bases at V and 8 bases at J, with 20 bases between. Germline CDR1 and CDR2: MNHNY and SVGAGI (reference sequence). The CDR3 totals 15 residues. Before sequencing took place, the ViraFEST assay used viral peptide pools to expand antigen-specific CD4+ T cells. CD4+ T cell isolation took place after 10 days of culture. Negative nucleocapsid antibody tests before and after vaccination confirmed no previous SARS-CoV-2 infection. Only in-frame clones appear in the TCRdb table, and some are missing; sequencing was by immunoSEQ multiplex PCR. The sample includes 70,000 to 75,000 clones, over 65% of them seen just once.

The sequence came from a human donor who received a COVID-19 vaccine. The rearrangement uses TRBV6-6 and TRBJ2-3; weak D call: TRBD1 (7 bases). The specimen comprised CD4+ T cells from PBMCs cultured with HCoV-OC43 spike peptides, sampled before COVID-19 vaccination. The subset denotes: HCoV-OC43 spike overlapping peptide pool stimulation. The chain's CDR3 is CASSQGGPMGGTQYF. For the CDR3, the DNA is TGTGCCAGCAGTCAAGGGGGCCCGATGGGGGGTACGCAGTATTTT.